The 12 T cell receptor beta chains presented below share a single source sample, sequenced in a study of beta chain features in type 1 diabetes. For these TCRs, the target antigens are not known. General study findings and limits: A moderate, significant TCRB CDR3 shortening appeared in type 1 diabetes across four CD4+ subsets.

The investigators reverse transcribed all of the isolated RNA, so they sequenced expressed TCRB transcripts. Sequencing was performed with immunoSEQ multiplex PCR; in TCRdb, only in-frame clones are kept and a portion is missing. The data show roughly 700,000 clones, about an eighth seen once. Sequencing input: naive CD4+ T cells from blood. These receptors were obtained from a man aged 18 to 29 with type 1 diabetes.

This clone has more than one count but fewer than ten. The limits of the CDR3 on the DNA are not certain, so only TCRdb's listed CDR3 is given. The chain couples TRBV9 to TRBJ1-2; no DNA check was done on the table's D call, TRBD1. Germline CDR1 is SGDLS and CDR2 is YYNGEE. Counting both end residues, the CDR3 totals 15 amino acids. The CDR3 spells CASKRDRGLHFGYTF.

This clone has more than one count but fewer than ten. V gene TRBV11-3 combines with J gene TRBJ2-3, with D perhaps matching TRBD1 (6 bases). The CDR3 covers 15 residues. Germline CDR1 and CDR2: SGHNT and YENEEA. Between the trimmed V and J ends, which lost 5 bases and 2 bases, there was a span of 14 bases. CDR3 in amino acids: CASSQSGTPTDTQYF. Written as DNA, the CDR3 is TGTGCCAGCAGCCAATCCGGGACACCCACAGATACGCAGTATTTT.

This clone was counted between two and nine times. The V and J genes are TRBV7-9 and TRBJ1-6; the match to TRBD1 covers 8 bases. The CDR3 totals 16 residues. The germline V gene encodes CDR1 SEHNR and CDR2 FQNEAQ (reference sequence). Trimming at V came to 1 base and at J to 7 bases, leaving 6 bases not matched to a gene. CDR3 coding DNA: TGTGCCAGCAGCTTAGGGTCGACAGGGGTGAATTCACCCCTCCACTTT. It translates to CASSLGSTGVNSPLHF.

As DNA, the CDR3 is TGTGCCAGCAGCCAAACAGGGGGGAGTACGCAGTATTTT. Translation gives CASSQTGGSTQYF. The chain employs TRBV16 and TRBJ2-3, with 8 bases aligning to TRBD1. The CDR3 runs 13 residues. Germline values: CDR1 KGHSY, CDR2 FQNENV. The ends lost 2 bases at V and 8 bases at J; junction bases unmatched: 3. The full variable domain, in which reference TRBV16 and TRBJ2-3 provide the parts outside the CDR3, is GEEVAQTPKHLVRGEGQKAKLYCAPIKGHSYVFWYQQVLKNEFKFLISFQNENVFDETGMPKERFSAKCLPNSPCSLEIQATKLEDSAVYFCASSQTGGSTQYFGPGTRLTVL.

The chain couples TRBV9 to TRBJ2-5; D remains unclear. Trimming took 7 bases from V and 6 from J, leaving 16 bases between them. Germline CDR1 reads SGDLS; CDR2 reads YYNGEE. This CDR3 spans 13 amino acids. The CDR3 bases are TGTGCCAGCTCGACTGGAGCCGAGAAGACCCAGTACTTC. Translated, it gives CASSTGAEKTQYF.

The rearrangement uses TRBV27 and TRBJ2-1; D is possibly TRBD1 (5 bases). This CDR3 contains 16 residues. V dropped 4 bases and J dropped 0 bases, with 13 bases sitting between them. CDR1 is MNHEY and CDR2 is SMNVEV in the germline V gene (reference sequence). CDR3 residues: CASSSAGLSSYNEQFF. The CDR3 coding sequence is TGTGCCAGCAGTTCCGCAGGGCTGAGCTCCTACAATGAGCAGTTCTTC.

The chain couples TRBV5-1 to TRBJ2-1; 13 positions agree with TRBD2. From germline, CDR1 is SGHRS and CDR2 YFSETQ. The CDR3 consists of 16 residues. The V gene end was trimmed by 0 bases and the J gene end by 7 bases; junction bases not matched to a gene: 4. This CDR3 reads CASSLGLAGGQNEQFF. CDR3 nucleotides: TGCGCCAGCAGCTTGGGACTAGCGGGGGGTCAGAATGAGCAGTTCTTC.

This clone was picked up a small number of times. CDR3 region: CASSPIELANYGYTF. CDR3 nucleotide sequence: TGTGCCAGCTCACCAATCGAGTTAGCTAACTATGGCTACACCTTC. The J gene is TRBJ1-2, the V gene TRBV18; no clear D. CDR3 length: 15 amino acids. The germline gives CDR1 KGHSH, CDR2 LQKENI. The V end was cut by 2 bases, the J end by 0 bases, with 10 bases between.

In this sample, this clone turned up a few times. The rearrangement uses TRBV10-2 and TRBJ2-1; tentatively, D is TRBD1 (6 bases). CDR3 length: 14 amino acids. Trimming took off 2 bases at V and 10 bases at J, with 15 bases between the two ends. CDR1 and CDR2 (germline): WSHSY, SAAADI. For the CDR3, the DNA is TGCGCCAGCAGTGAGCCGGCAGGGGAAGGGGAGCAGTTCTTC. This sequence encodes CASSEPAGEGEQFF.

The genes are TRBV2 and TRBJ1-4, with 8 bases aligning to TRBD1. Trimming cost V 3 bases and J 10 bases; bases outside gene matches: 7. The CDR3 totals 14 residues. Germline assignment: CDR1 SNHLY and CDR2 FYNNEI. The CDR3 loop reads CASSEGQVDGKLFF. The CDR3 DNA sequence: TGTGCCAGCAGTGAGGGACAGGTTGACGGAAAACTGTTTTTT.

The CDR3 is CASSLPRSGYNEQFF. The DNA for the CDR3 is TGTGCCAGCAGTTTGCCCCGGTCCGGCTACAATGAGCAGTTCTTC. V and J are TRBV6-5 and TRBJ2-1; no reliable D call. The germline gives CDR1 MNHEY, CDR2 SVGAGI. The CDR3 is 15 residues long. V lost 4 bases to trimming and J lost 3 bases, with 13 bases between them.

The rearrangement joins TRBV5-4 to TRBJ1-3, with D possibly TRBD1 on 6 matching bases. Germline V lookup: CDR1 SGHNT, CDR2 YYREEE (reference sequence). The V end lost 4 bases, the J end lost 0 bases, and 14 bases lay between the germline ends. The CDR3 is made up of 16 amino acids. For the CDR3, the DNA is TGTGCCAGCAGCGCTCGGGACAACTTCTCTGGAAACACCATATATTTT. Protein sequence: CASSARDNFSGNTIYF.